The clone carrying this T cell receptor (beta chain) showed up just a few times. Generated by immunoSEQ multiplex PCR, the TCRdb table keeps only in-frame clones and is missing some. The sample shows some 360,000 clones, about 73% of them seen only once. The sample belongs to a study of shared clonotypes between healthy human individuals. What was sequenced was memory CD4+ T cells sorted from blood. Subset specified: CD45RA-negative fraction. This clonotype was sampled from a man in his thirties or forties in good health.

The CDR3 DNA follows: TGCACCAGCAGCCAAGAAAAATGGCAGGACACCATATATTTT. Its translation is CTSSQEKWQDTIYF. The chain couples TRBV1 to TRBJ1-3; the tabulated D call, TRBD1, remains unverified against the DNA. TRBV1 corresponds to a pseudogene. The CDR3 has 14 residues.